This TCR beta chain comes out of a study of T-cell reconstitution after alpha-beta-depleted transplantation in children. Construction of the TCRbeta library involved unique molecular identifiers. TCRdb re-derived calls from the PCR reads in MiXCR, one entry per CDR3 protein. The sample has some 200,000 distinct CDR3 sequences; under 8.5% are singletons. The study's findings and limits: Recipient T cells and thymic progenitors that survived gave rise to the high TCRbeta diversity observed at day 60 in some patients. T-cell numbers and diversity one year post-transplant derived largely from freshly generated T cells. At around two months after transplant, the alpha-beta T cells were reportedly derived from several hundred expanded clones that came from non-depleted graft cells.

This CDR3 is 11 amino acids long. The germline CDR1 and CDR2 sequences are MDHEN and SYDVKM. V shed 7 bases and J shed 3 bases, with 7 bases lying between them. This clonotype occurred many times. Antigen unknown. V usage is TRBV28 and J usage is TRBJ2-7, with no clear D. This sequence was found in a boy aged 2 to 10 with acute lymphoblastic leukemia, due to receive a stem cell transplant. The sample was PBMCs, taken before TCRalphabeta/CD19-depleted stem cell transplant. The CDR3 spells CASNGRYEQYF. In DNA form, the CDR3 reads TGTGCCAGCAACGGCCGCTACGAGCAGTACTTC.